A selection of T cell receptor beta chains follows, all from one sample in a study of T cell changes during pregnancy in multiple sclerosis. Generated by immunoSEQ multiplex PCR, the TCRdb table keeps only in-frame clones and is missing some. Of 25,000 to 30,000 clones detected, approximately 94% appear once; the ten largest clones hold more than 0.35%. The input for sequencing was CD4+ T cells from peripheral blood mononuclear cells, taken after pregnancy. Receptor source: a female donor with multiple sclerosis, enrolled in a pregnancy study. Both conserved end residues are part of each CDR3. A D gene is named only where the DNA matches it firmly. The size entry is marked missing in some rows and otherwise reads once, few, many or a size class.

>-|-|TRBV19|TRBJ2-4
TGTGCCACCAGAAGTGTCATTCAGGGAGCCAAAAACATTCAGTACTTC
CATRSVIQGAKNIQYF
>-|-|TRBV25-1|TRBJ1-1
TGTGCCAGCAGTCAATATACTGGGAGGGCTGAAGCTTTCTTT
CASSQYTGRAEAFF
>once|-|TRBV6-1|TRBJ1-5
TGTGCCAGCAGTGAAACAGGTCCTCAGCCCCAGCATTTT
CASSETGPQPQHF
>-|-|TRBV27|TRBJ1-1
TGTGCCAGCAGTTTAAGGGGAGGCACTGAAGCTTTCTTT
CASSLRGGTEAFF
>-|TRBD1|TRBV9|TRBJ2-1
TGTGCCAGCAGCGTCCTGACAGGGACCTACAATGAGCAGTTCTTC
CASSVLTGTYNEQFF
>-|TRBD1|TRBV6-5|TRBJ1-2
TGTGCCAGCAGTTACAATCCGGGACAGCTCTATGGCTACACCTTC
CASSYNPGQLYGYTF
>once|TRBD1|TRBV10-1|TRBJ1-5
TGCGCCAGCAGGGGACAGCTCAATCAGCCCCAGCATTTT
CASRGQLNQPQHF
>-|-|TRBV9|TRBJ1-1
TGTGCCAGCAGCGTAGATATGGGAGGGGCGGCTGAAGCTTTCTTT
CASSVDMGGAAEAFF
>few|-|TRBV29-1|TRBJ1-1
TGCAGCACTGCCCGTATGGACACTGAAGCTTTCTTT
CSTARMDTEAFF
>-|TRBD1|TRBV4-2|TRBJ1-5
TGTGCCAGCAGCCAAGAGTCCGGGACAGGGGGTCAGCCCCAGCATTTT
CASSQESGTGGQPQHF
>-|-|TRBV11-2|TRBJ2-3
TGTGCCAGCAGCTTATACAGTACAGATACGCAGTATTTT
CASSLYSTDTQYF
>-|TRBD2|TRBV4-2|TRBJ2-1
TGTGCCAGCAGCCAAGATCCATCGGGGGGGCGGAATGAGCAGTTCTTC
CASSQDPSGGRNEQFF
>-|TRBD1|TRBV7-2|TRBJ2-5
TGTGCCAGCAGCTTCAACAGGGGCCAAGAGACCCAGTACTTC
CASSFNRGQETQYF